These 28 T cell receptor beta chains share one sample of origin, sequenced in a study of CD8 T cells in Susac syndrome. Random hexamers served to reverse transcribe roughly 0.5 to 1 ug RNA. TCRdb recomputed calls from the immunoSEQ multiplex PCR reads with MiXCR, one row per CDR3 protein. This repertoire shows around 23,000 distinct CDR3 sequences, about 93% found once; its top ten account for 0.63%. What was sequenced was CD8+ T cells from PBMCs. The receptors stem from a human donor with Susac syndrome.

This chain connects TRBV7-8 to TRBJ2-1; TRBD2 aligns across 7 bases. CDR3 length equals 16 residues. V was pared by 1 base and J by 9 bases, with 12 bases of the junction left unmatched. Germline V lookup: CDR1 SGHVS, CDR2 FQNEAQ. As DNA, the CDR3 is TGTGCCAGCAGCTTAGGGGGAGGGGCCAATACCGGTGAGCAGTTCTTC. Translated: CASSLGGGANTGEQFF. The full variable domain, its missing parts supplied by reference TRBV7-8 and TRBJ2-1, is GAGVSQSPRYKVAKRGQDVALRCDPISGHVSLFWYQQALGQGPEFLTYFQNEAQLDKSGLPSDRFFAERPEGSVSTLKIQRTQQEDSAVYLCASSLGGGANTGEQFFGPGTRLTVL.

The chain employs TRBV6-2 or TRBV6-3 and TRBJ1-6; D remains unclear. The germline V gene has CDR1 MNHEY and CDR2 SVGEGT. V lost 9 bases and J lost 0, with 12 bases in between. This CDR3 is 15 amino acids long. Here the CDR3 reads CASYDWSSYNSPLHF. Here the CDR3 DNA reads TGTGCCAGTTACGACTGGAGCTCCTATAATTCACCCCTCCACTTT.

The V and J genes are TRBV6-5 and TRBJ2-1; 8 nucleotides agree with TRBD2. The J segment lost 5 bases and the V segment lost 4 bases, leaving 10 bases of the junction unmatched. Germline values: CDR1 MNHEY, CDR2 SVGAGI. This CDR3 has 16 residues. The CDR3: CASSSPESGRNNEQFF. CDR3 bases: TGTGCCAGCAGTTCCCCGGAAAGCGGGAGAAACAATGAGCAGTTCTTC.

The CDR3 sequence is CASSLVVGSEGTEAFF. DNA for the CDR3: TGTGCCAGCAGCTTAGTGGTGGGGAGCGAGGGCACTGAAGCTTTCTTT. This sequence joins TRBV11-2 and TRBJ1-1; no reliable D call. Germline CDR1 reads SGHAT; CDR2 reads FQNNGV. The germline V and J ends were trimmed by 1 base and 4 bases, with 16 bases remaining between them. This CDR3 comprises 16 residues.

The genes are TRBV9 and TRBJ2-3, with 10 bases fitting TRBD1. CDR1 SGDLS and CDR2 YYNGEE come from the germline V gene. V shed 4 bases, J shed 2 bases, and the junction held 10 bases outside the gene matches. The CDR3 is made up of 17 amino acids. The DNA of the CDR3 is TGTGCCAGCAGCTCACCGACAGGGGGCCTCCCCACAGATACGCAGTATTTT. Translated, it gives CASSSPTGGLPTDTQYF.

V is TRBV28 and J is TRBJ1-3, with a possible D match to TRBD1 (6 bases). Germline CDR1 reads MDHEN; CDR2 reads SYDVKM. This CDR3 has 15 amino acids. V lost 3 bases and J 0 bases, leaving 9 bases between the germline ends. The chain's CDR3 is CASSLRGSSGNTIYF. The DNA for the CDR3 is TGTGCCAGCAGTTTGAGGGGGAGCTCTGGAAACACCATATATTTT. The full variable domain, its missing parts supplied by reference TRBV28 and TRBJ1-3, is DVKVTQSSRYLVKRTGEKVFLECVQDMDHENMFWYRQDPGLGLRLIYFSYDVKMKEKGDIPEGYSVSREKKERFSLILESASTNQTSMYLCASSLRGSSGNTIYFGEGSWLTVV.

The chain carries TRBV6-2 or TRBV6-3 and TRBJ2-2; maybe TRBD1 (6 bases). Deletions cut 4 bases from V and 0 bases from J, with 12 bases between. Per the germline V gene, CDR1 is MNHEY and CDR2 is SVGEGT. The CDR3 covers 16 residues. CDR3 in DNA: TGTGCCAGCAGTTGGAGGACAGCCGCGAACACCGGGGAGCTGTTTTTT. This sequence encodes CASSWRTAANTGELFF.

Regarding this clonotype: The junction and the germline gene differ at one end; a read error may be behind it. The chain combines TRBV7-7 with TRBJ2-7, with TRBD1 matching 8 bases. The V gene's germline CDR1 is SSHAT and CDR2 FNYEAQ (reference sequence). The CDR3 has 16 amino acids. CDR3 region: CASSEGFGTGSYEQYF. CDR3 in DNA: TGTGCTAGCAGCGAGGGGTTCGGGACAGGCTCCTACGAGCAGTACTTC.

The V and J genes are TRBV12-3 or TRBV12-4 and TRBJ2-3, with 8 bases fitting TRBD2. J was trimmed by 14 bases and V by 7 bases; bases with no gene match: 11. This CDR3 comprises 12 residues. The CDR3 sequence: CASTRTGGGPYF. The CDR3 DNA is TGTGCCAGCACTCGGACGGGGGGGGGCCCGTATTTT.

V gene TRBV7-8 combines with J gene TRBJ2-7, with a weak D call TRBD2 (5 bases). Trimming took 5 bases from V and 3 from J, leaving 14 bases between them. Germline CDR1 reads SGHVS; CDR2 reads FQNEAQ. The CDR3 contains 14 residues. The CDR3 nucleotides are TGTGCCAGCAGCCGAGTGGACGGGGTCTACGAGCAGTACTTC. It is translated as CASSRVDGVYEQYF.

The genes are TRBV28 and TRBJ2-7; 9 bases align to TRBD1. The CDR3 is 14 residues long. V shed 3 bases, J shed 3 bases, and the junction held 3 bases outside the gene matches. The V gene's germline CDR1 is MDHEN and CDR2 SYDVKM. CDR3 bases: TGTGCCAGCAGTTTCGGGACAGGGTTCTACGAGCAGTACTTC. Its protein product is CASSFGTGFYEQYF.

The chain is built from TRBV4-3 and TRBJ2-7; 10 positions match TRBD1. CDR3 length equals 16 residues. The V segment lost 0 bases and the J segment 5 bases; nucleotides outside the gene matches: 7. Germline assignment: CDR1 LGHNA and CDR2 YSLEER. CDR3 protein: CASSQDSTGGFNEQYF. The CDR3 bases are TGCGCCAGCAGCCAAGATTCGACAGGGGGCTTCAACGAGCAGTACTTC.

The chain carries TRBV19 and TRBJ2-3; 7 nucleotides match TRBD2. J lost 2 bases, V lost 3 bases, and 2 bases had no gene match. This CDR3 is 14 amino acids long. Germline V gene sequence: CDR1 LNHDA, CDR2 SQIVND (reference sequence). In DNA, the CDR3 is TGTGCCAGTAGTATCGGGGGGTTCACAGATACGCAGTATTTT. This gives the protein CASSIGGFTDTQYF.

The rearrangement joins TRBV20-1 to TRBJ2-2; 7 bases line up with TRBD1. V shed 1 base, J shed 5 bases, and the junction held 16 bases outside the gene matches. Looked up from germline, CDR1 is DFQATT and CDR2 is SNEGSKA (reference sequence). The CDR3 extends over 18 amino acids. The DNA for the CDR3 is TGCAGTGCTAGAGGGTACCGGGACAGCCCCTCCGGAACCGGGGAGCTGTTTTTT. Protein product: CSARGYRDSPSGTGELFF.

The V and J genes are TRBV25-1 and TRBJ1-1, with D uncertain. The CDR3 spans 14 residues. The V gene's germline CDR1 is MGHDK and CDR2 SYGVNS. The V and J ends lost 0 bases and 4 bases respectively, with 9 bases between them. The CDR3 sequence is CASSEYGRVTEAFF. In DNA form, the CDR3 reads TGTGCCAGCAGTGAATATGGGAGGGTCACTGAAGCTTTCTTT.

CDR3 region: CASSRGVEETQYF. The DNA of the CDR3 is TGTGCCAGCAGTAGGGGGGTGGAAGAGACCCAGTACTTC. The chain combines TRBV28 with TRBJ2-5; D possibly uses TRBD1 or TRBD2 (6 bases each). CDR3 length: 13 residues. Per germline, CDR1 MDHEN and CDR2 SYDVKM. V lost 5 bases, J lost 3 bases, and 10 bases lay in between.

The rearrangement joins TRBV28 to TRBJ2-7; maybe TRBD1 (6 bases). V dropped 6 bases and J dropped 0 bases, with 18 bases sitting between them. The CDR3 is made up of 16 amino acids. Germline-derived CDR1 and CDR2 are MDHEN and SYDVKM. The DNA for the CDR3 is TGTGCCAGCAGCGGAAGTACAGGGCCCAGCTCCTACGAGCAGTACTTC. Translating gives CASSGSTGPSSYEQYF.

This rearrangement joins TRBV20-1 to TRBJ2-7, with D possibly being TRBD1 (5 bases). The CDR3 spans 14 residues. Per germline, CDR1 DFQATT and CDR2 SNEGSKA (reference sequence). V gave up 6 bases and J gave up 2 bases, with 17 bases separating them. The CDR3 loop is CSAPGRTGPYEQYF. The CDR3 DNA reads TGCAGTGCCCCAGGCCGAACAGGTCCCTACGAGCAGTACTTC.

The chain links TRBV29-1 to TRBJ2-7; 9 bases line up with TRBD1. CDR3 length equals 12 residues. CDR1 and CDR2 (germline): SQVTM, ANQGSEA. V shed 7 bases and J 2 bases; nucleotides not matched to a gene: 3. CDR3 region: CSAGQGTYEQYF. CDR3 nucleotides: TGCAGCGCGGGACAGGGCACCTACGAGCAGTACTTC.

The chain couples TRBV19 to TRBJ2-4; 11 bases align to TRBD1. V lost 4 bases, J lost 2 bases, and 13 bases stayed unmatched. The CDR3 extends over 19 amino acids. Germline V lookup: CDR1 LNHDA, CDR2 SQIVND (reference sequence). CDR3: CASSNRGQGGRDPKNIQYF. Here the CDR3 DNA reads TGTGCCAGTAGTAACCGGGGACAGGGGGGCCGAGATCCCAAAAACATTCAGTACTTC.

The chain combines TRBV5-4 with TRBJ2-2; D call uncertain. Between the trimmed V and J ends, which lost 0 bases and 3 bases, there was a span of 0 bases. CDR3 length: 12 residues. CDR1 SGHNT and CDR2 YYREEE come from the germline V gene (reference sequence). CDR3 protein: CASSLDTGELFF. CDR3 coding DNA: TGTGCCAGCAGCTTGGACACCGGGGAGCTGTTTTTT.

This rearrangement joins TRBV4-3 to TRBJ2-3, with D tentatively TRBD2 (6 bases). This CDR3 is 16 amino acids long. The V gene lost 1 base and the J gene lost 2 bases, with 13 bases spanning the gap. Germline assignment: CDR1 LGHNA and CDR2 YSLEER. This chain's CDR3 is CASSQVWDSYTDTQYF. Written as DNA, the CDR3 is TGCGCCAGCAGCCAAGTTTGGGACTCGTACACAGATACGCAGTATTTT.

The genes are TRBV4-3 and TRBJ2-3; 8 bases are a match to TRBD2. Germline V gives CDR1 LGHNA, CDR2 YSLEER. This CDR3 is built from 18 residues. The V segment lost 0 bases and the J segment 0 bases; nucleotides outside the gene matches: 8. The CDR3 loop reads CASSQEEAGEASTDTQYF. The CDR3 DNA reads TGCGCCAGCAGCCAAGAGGAAGCGGGGGAGGCTAGCACAGATACGCAGTATTTT.

The genes are TRBV12-3 or TRBV12-4 and TRBJ2-7, with D uncertain. CDR3 length equals 13 residues. V was clipped by 6 bases and J by 7 bases, with 16 bases between them. The CDR3 spells CASSPTSLGEQYF. The CDR3, as DNA: TGTGCCAGCAGCCCGACAAGTTTGGGGGAGCAGTACTTC.

The chain combines TRBV6-5 with TRBJ1-6, with unresolved D. This CDR3 region has 14 residues. With 2 bases removed from V and 7 bases from J, the gap between germline ends came to 9 bases. The germline V gene has CDR1 MNHEY and CDR2 SVGAGI. The CDR3 DNA follows: TGTGCCAGCAGTTACGGGTCCCGGAATTCACCCCTCCACTTT. Translated, it gives CASSYGSRNSPLHF.

This chain uses TRBV11-2 with TRBJ2-1; 8 bases map to TRBD1. Trimming took 3 bases from V and 8 from J; bases not matched to a gene: 3. The CDR3 has 13 amino acids. The germline CDR1 and CDR2 sequences are SGHAT and FQNNGV. The CDR3 coding sequence is TGTGCCAGCAGCTTTGACAGGGGCGATGAGCAGTTCTTC. This gives the protein CASSFDRGDEQFF. Complete variable domain (other parts from reference TRBV11-2 and TRBJ2-1): EAGVAQSPRYKIIEKRQSVAFWCNPISGHATLYWYQQILGQGPKLLIQFQNNGVVDDSQLPKDRFSAERLKGVDSTLKIQPAKLEDSAVYLCASSFDRGDEQFFGPGTRLTVL.

This clonotype was observed once. The chain links TRBV5-5 to TRBJ2-7; TRBD1 is a possible D gene (5 bases). CDR1 is SGHKS and CDR2 is YYEKEE in the germline V gene (reference sequence). The CDR3 is 15 residues long. V lost 1 base, J lost 2 bases, and 13 bases lay in between. The CDR3 DNA follows: TGTGCCAGCAGCTTGTGGTTGGACACTACCTACGAGCAGTACTTC. As protein: CASSLWLDTTYEQYF. Looking up the rest from reference TRBV5-5 and TRBJ2-7 gives the full variable domain: DAGVTQSPTHLIKTRGQQVTLRCSPISGHKSVSWYQQVLGQGPQFIFQYYEKEERGRGNFPDRFSARQFPNYSSELNVNALLLGDSALYLCASSLWLDTTYEQYFGPGTRLTVT.

The chain employs TRBV7-2 and TRBJ2-7; D ambiguous. The germline V gene has CDR1 SGHTA and CDR2 FQGNSA. With 3 bases removed from V and 2 bases from J, the gap between germline ends came to 11 bases. CDR3 size: 14 residues. The CDR3 sequence: CASSLVVATYEQYF. CDR3 DNA sequence: TGTGCCAGCAGCTTGGTAGTGGCCACCTACGAGCAGTACTTC.